One and the same sample provided the 4 T cell receptor beta chains below, sequenced in a study of response to subunit inactivated influenza vaccine. TCRdb re-called the RT-PCR reads with MiXCR, one entry per CDR3 protein. The table records about 480,000 distinct CDR3 sequences, 25% of them present only once. Here the sequenced sample was CD4+ T cells sorted from PBMCs, taken 5 days after vaccination. These receptors were taken from a man aged 45-65 years who received an inactivated influenza vaccine.

This clonotype was counted ten times or more. The chain employs TRBV10-3 and TRBJ2-2, with 8 positions matching TRBD2. V dropped 5 bases and J dropped 6; count of bases not matched to a gene: 14. CDR1 ENHRY and CDR2 SYGVKD come from the germline V gene. This CDR3 contains 17 residues. CDR3 region: CAISIGKRERLAGELFF. For the CDR3, the DNA is TGTGCCATCAGTATAGGGAAGCGGGAGAGGCTGGCCGGGGAGCTGTTTTTT.

V is TRBV7-2 and J is TRBJ2-7, with D perhaps being TRBD1 or TRBD2 (5 bases each). V lost 5 bases to trimming and J lost 1 base, with 9 bases between them. The CDR3 has 13 amino acids. The germline V gene has CDR1 SGHTA and CDR2 FQGNSA. The CDR3 spells CASSIEGSYEQYF. The CDR3 DNA follows: TGTGCCAGCAGCATTGAGGGGTCCTACGAGCAGTACTTC.

V and J are TRBV5-1 and TRBJ2-3, with 7 bases that match TRBD1. J gave up 2 bases and V 8 bases, and 8 bases lay outside the gene matches. CDR1 is SGHRS and CDR2 is YFSETQ in the germline V gene. This CDR3 comprises 14 residues. This CDR3 reads CASSIQGLTDTQYF. The CDR3 DNA sequence: TGCGCCAGTAGTATACAGGGGCTCACAGATACGCAGTATTTT.

The table lists this clonotype with a few counts. The V and J genes are TRBV24-1 and TRBJ2-4, with 8 bases lining up with TRBD1. This CDR3 is built from 13 residues. J gave up 4 bases and V 6 bases, and 1 base lay outside the gene matches. Germline lookup yields CDR1 KGHDR and CDR2 SFDVKD. The CDR3 sequence is CATSRTGKNIQYF. The CDR3 DNA sequence: TGTGCCACCAGTAGGACAGGGAAAAACATTCAGTACTTC.